This is a list of T cell receptor beta chains from one sample in a study of T cell responses to AZD1222 COVID-19 vaccine. This table comes from immunoSEQ multiplex PCR, and its TCRdb copy is limited to in-frame clones, with some not included. The sample lists some 150,000 clones, 80% to 95% occurring once. The input for sequencing was peripheral blood, taken 28 days after the second AZD1222 dose. Receptors originate from an adult who received the AZD1222 COVID-19 vaccine. Each CDR3 is given with its conserved first and last residue. The order of the fields is clone size, V gene, J gene, D gene, CDR3 DNA, CDR3 protein. The D gene is left open where the match is weak. Size is omitted from some rows. Given values are once, few, many or a class for expanded clones.

abundance: -
v_gene: TRBV9
j_gene: TRBJ2-1
d_gene: -
CDR3nt: TGTGCCAGCAGCGTAGATGCGGGCGTATCCTACAATGAGCAGTTCTTC
CDR3aa: CASSVDAGVSYNEQFF

abundance: -
v_gene: TRBV13
j_gene: TRBJ2-1
d_gene: TRBD1
CDR3nt: TGTGCCAGCAGCTTGACCGGGACAGGGAAGTTCTTC
CDR3aa: CASSLTGTGKFF

abundance: -
v_gene: TRBV24-1
j_gene: TRBJ1-3
d_gene: TRBD1
CDR3nt: TGTGCCACCAGTGATCCGACAGGGGACGGAAACACCATATATTTT
CDR3aa: CATSDPTGDGNTIYF

abundance: -
v_gene: TRBV5-6
j_gene: TRBJ1-2
d_gene: TRBD1
CDR3nt: TGTGCCAGCAGCTCAGGGGGCTATGGCTACACCTTC
CDR3aa: CASSSGGYGYTF

abundance: -
v_gene: TRBV9
j_gene: TRBJ1-3
d_gene: -
CDR3nt: TGTGCCAGCAGCGTTGGGGACCCTCGGGGAGTCGGAAACACCATATATTTT
CDR3aa: CASSVGDPRGVGNTIYF

abundance: few
v_gene: TRBV25-1
j_gene: TRBJ2-3
d_gene: -
CDR3nt: TGTGCTCCCCTAATGGGTCCTCTTCCAGATACGCAGTATTTT
CDR3aa: CAPLMGPLPDTQYF

abundance: -
v_gene: TRBV30
j_gene: TRBJ1-4
d_gene: TRBD1
CDR3nt: TGTGCCTGGGAAGGGACAGGGTACGAAAAACTGTTTTTT
CDR3aa: CAWEGTGYEKLFF

abundance: -
v_gene: TRBV9
j_gene: TRBJ2-7
d_gene: TRBD1
CDR3nt: TGTGCCAGCAGCGGAGAAGACAGGGGTGTAGGGCCGGAGGACGAGCAGTACTTC
CDR3aa: CASSGEDRGVGPEDEQYF

abundance: once
v_gene: TRBV25-1
j_gene: TRBJ1-6
d_gene: TRBD1
CDR3nt: TGTGCCAGCAGTGAATTCCGGGACAGTAATTCACCCCTCCACTTT
CDR3aa: CASSEFRDSNSPLHF

abundance: -
v_gene: TRBV4-1
j_gene: TRBJ2-2
d_gene: TRBD2
CDR3nt: TGCGCCAGCAGCCAAGATCCGGGACTAGCGGGAGGCTTCTTCACCGGGGAGCTGTTTTTT
CDR3aa: CASSQDPGLAGGFFTGELFF

abundance: -
v_gene: TRBV27
j_gene: TRBJ1-1
d_gene: -
CDR3nt: TGTGCCAGCAGTTTATCTGCGTGGAGTAACACTGAAGCTTTCTTT
CDR3aa: CASSLSAWSNTEAFF

abundance: -
v_gene: TRBV5-1
j_gene: TRBJ1-6
d_gene: -
CDR3nt: TGCGCCAGCAGCTTGGAACAGAAAAATTCACCCCTCCACTTT
CDR3aa: CASSLEQKNSPLHF

abundance: -
v_gene: TRBV7-9
j_gene: TRBJ2-7
d_gene: -
CDR3nt: TGTGCCAGCACCCGAAACGCAGGGATTATCTACGAGCAGTACTTC
CDR3aa: CASTRNAGIIYEQYF

abundance: -
v_gene: TRBV7-3
j_gene: TRBJ2-3
d_gene: -
CDR3nt: TGTGCCAGCAGCCCCTCGGGGGGCGGGTTATTTGGCTTAGCCACTAGCACAGATACGCAGTATTTT
CDR3aa: CASSPSGGGLFGLATSTDTQYF

abundance: -
v_gene: TRBV4-2
j_gene: TRBJ2-5
d_gene: TRBD2
CDR3nt: TGTGCCAGCAGCCAAGATATTCGGGCTAGCGGGTTGGAGACCCAGTACTTC
CDR3aa: CASSQDIRASGLETQYF

abundance: -
v_gene: TRBV27
j_gene: TRBJ1-2
d_gene: TRBD1
CDR3nt: TGTGCCAGCAGTTCACCTACAGGGGGCGGGAGTGGCTACACCTTC
CDR3aa: CASSSPTGGGSGYTF

abundance: -
v_gene: TRBV6-1
j_gene: TRBJ2-5
d_gene: TRBD2
CDR3nt: TGTGCCAGCAGTGAAGTGCGGGAGGACGCGGAGACCCAGTACTTC
CDR3aa: CASSEVREDAETQYF

abundance: -
v_gene: TRBV6-5
j_gene: TRBJ2-1
d_gene: TRBD2
CDR3nt: TGTGCCAACAGTCCGGGACTAGAGAGTCCGTTCTTC
CDR3aa: CANSPGLESPFF